Detailed here is one T cell receptor beta chain. Unique molecular identifiers were incorporated during preparation of the TCRbeta library. TCRdb used MiXCR to reprocess the PCR reads, holding one entry per CDR3 protein. The sample lists a few hundred thousand distinct CDR3 sequences, 9.5% to 10% seen once, with roughly 9.1% in the top ten. These data come from a study of T-cell reconstitution after alpha-beta-depleted transplantation in children. From germline, CDR1 is KGHSH and CDR2 LQKENI. Trimming shortened V by 5 bases and J by 7 bases, and 24 bases separated the two germline ends. CDR3 length: 16 amino acids.

Source: PBMCs from the stem cell graft donor, taken from the stem cell graft. V usage is TRBV18 and J usage is TRBJ2-7; D may match TRBD1 or TRBD2 (5 bases each). This receptor was identified in a human donor who donated a stem cell graft to a child with SCID. CDR3 DNA sequence: TGTGCCAGCTCAAAAACCGGGGCGGATCCCATCGGTGAGCAGTACTTC. This codes for CASSKTGADPIGEQYF.